Included here is one TCR beta chain sequence, with context. The antigen is not known. Amplification used 60 Vbeta primers and 13 Jbeta primers. The assay was immunoSEQ multiplex PCR, and TCRdb's table has in-frame clones only and misses some. Here the sample spans roughly 140,000 clones, roughly 83% being singletons. Donors were nominally healthy when sampled, though unrecorded immune exposures were likely. The sample originates from a study of cytomegalovirus exposure and HLA in healthy donors. Study-level points and caveats: In vitro, a few CMV-associated chains proved specific for CMV antigens.

From germline, CDR1 is SQVTM and CDR2 ANQGSEA. The V end was cut by 3 bases, the J end by 4 bases, with 12 bases between. The length of the CDR3 is 13 residues. Material: PBMCs. The receptor was isolated from a man in his forties in good health and CMV-seropositive. The rearrangement uses TRBV29-1 and TRBJ1-2, with a tentative D call TRBD1 (5 bases). The CDR3 sequence is CSVDGGIRYGYTF. CDR3 nucleotide sequence: TGCAGCGTTGACGGGGGGATTCGCTATGGCTACACCTTC.